What follows is one T cell receptor beta chain and its context. The V gene's germline CDR1 is MNHEY and CDR2 SMNVEV (reference sequence). CDR3 length equals 12 residues. Trimming removed 7 bases from V and 7 bases from J, with 11 bases in between. Nominally healthy donors were sampled, though unrecorded immune exposures were likely. This sample is drawn from a study of cytomegalovirus exposure and HLA in healthy donors. The PCR made use of 60 Vbeta and 13 Jbeta primers. Repertoires were generated with immunoSEQ multiplex PCR, while TCRdb's copy carries only in-frame clones and drops some. The table has around 140,000 clones, around 73% seen once; the top ten hold around 1.7%.

The sequenced material came from PBMCs. The TCR sequence derives from a female donor in good health and CMV-seronegative. The rearrangement joins TRBV27 to TRBJ2-1, with D perhaps TRBD2 (6 bases). The CDR3 region has the DNA TGTGCCAGCACCGGAGGGACGAATGAGCAGTTCTTC. Translation gives CASTGGTNEQFF.